A single sample gave rise to the 9 T cell receptor beta chains below, sequenced in a study of response to subunit inactivated influenza vaccine (dated by TCRdb to the late 2010s). Library method: RT-PCR. The sequencer was an Illumina HiSeq 2500. Clones were called with MiXCR by TCRdb after fastp trimmed the public reads at Q25, and only in-frame beta chains were retained. One record per CDR3 amino acid sequence lists the most common genes and DNA. The sample data list 710,000 or so distinct CDR3 sequences, and roughly 14% of these were observed just once. The ten top clones hold roughly 11% of the sample. The specimen comprised PBMCs from blood, sampled 11 to 12 days after vaccination. The origin of the receptors is a man aged 50 to 59 who received an inactivated influenza vaccine. Donor details come from another sample of the same person, matched by shared clones.

The chain employs TRBV6-6 and TRBJ1-3; D unresolved. Germline-derived CDR1 and CDR2 are MNHNY and SVGAGI (reference sequence). V lost 6 bases and J lost 0, with 9 bases in between. CDR3 length: 14 residues. The CDR3: CASSLLDSGNTIYF. CDR3 bases: TGTGCCAGCAGCCTACTCGACTCTGGAAACACCATATATTTT.

This sequence joins TRBV6-2 or TRBV6-3 and TRBJ2-3; D is unresolved. CDR1 is MNHEY and CDR2 is SVGEGT in the germline V gene. V shed 5 bases and J shed 6 bases, with 12 bases lying between them. The CDR3 has 13 amino acids. The CDR3 loop reads CASSDPTPDTQYF. The CDR3 region has the DNA TGTGCCAGCAGTGACCCCACACCGGATACGCAGTATTTT.

The chain is built from TRBV20-1 and TRBJ1-6; weak D call: TRBD1 (5 bases). This CDR3 region has 15 residues. Trimming left V 0 bases short and J 6 bases short, with 12 bases between. Germline CDR1 is DFQATT and CDR2 is SNEGSKA (reference sequence). CDR3 sequence: CSARDGGDLNSPLHF. CDR3 sequence (DNA): TGCAGTGCTAGAGATGGGGGGGATCTTAATTCACCCCTCCACTTT.

This clonotype appeared a few times. The genes are TRBV10-3 and TRBJ2-1; 9 bases match TRBD2. Germline CDR1 is ENHRY and CDR2 is SYGVKD. V shed 0 bases and J 5 bases; nucleotides not matched to a gene: 5. The CDR3 contains 16 residues. CDR3 bases: TGTGCCATCAGTGAGTCGGGTTCTAGCGGGAACAATGAGCAGTTCTTC. Protein sequence: CAISESGSSGNNEQFF.

This clonotype has more than one count but fewer than ten. The chain recombines TRBV5-5 with TRBJ2-5; D is perhaps TRBD1 (6 bases). The CDR3 is 14 residues long. V was trimmed by 4 bases and J by 0 bases, leaving 10 bases between them. Germline assignment: CDR1 SGHKS and CDR2 YYEKEE (reference sequence). The CDR3 sequence is CASSAHRDQETQYF. In DNA, the CDR3 is TGTGCCAGCAGCGCCCACAGGGACCAAGAGACCCAGTACTTC.

CDR3 bases: TGTGCCAGCAGCCAACTGATCCAACTAGCGGGAGGAACCAATGAGCAGTTCTTC. Amino acids: CASSQLIQLAGGTNEQFF. The genes are TRBV14 and TRBJ2-1; 12 bases map to TRBD2. Germline V gene sequence: CDR1 SGHDN, CDR2 FVKESK. The CDR3 length is 18 residues. V was pared by 2 bases and J by 6 bases, with 11 bases of the junction left unmatched. The variable domain in full, completed from reference TRBV14 and TRBJ2-1, reads EAGVTQFPSHSVIEKGQTVTLRCDPISGHDNLYWYRRVMGKEIKFLLHFVKESKQDESGMPNNRFLAERTGGTYSTLKVQPAELEDSGVYFCASSQLIQLAGGTNEQFFGPGTRLTVL.

The chain joins TRBV10-3 to TRBJ2-1; TRBD2 agrees at 9 bases. CDR1 and CDR2 (germline): ENHRY, SYGVKD. The CDR3 loop spans 15 amino acids. V shed 7 bases, J shed 8 bases, and the junction held 12 bases outside the gene matches. The chain's CDR3 is CAITPMASGIDEQFF. CDR3 nucleotides: TGTGCCATCACCCCTATGGCTAGCGGGATCGATGAGCAGTTCTTC.

This clonotype was picked up a small number of times. V gene TRBV23-1 combines with J gene TRBJ2-3; 10 bases map to TRBD1. TRBV23-1 is sorted into the ORF group, with uncertain function. J was trimmed by 6 bases and V by 2 bases; bases with no gene match: 5. CDR3 length: 15 amino acids. In DNA form, the CDR3 reads TGCGCCAGCAGTCAAAAGGACAGGGGGGCGGATACGCAGTATTTT. It translates to CASSQKDRGADTQYF.

This clonotype was detected a few times. The chain is built from TRBV11-1 and TRBJ2-3; 10 bases are a match to TRBD2. J gave up 3 bases and V 1 base, and 10 bases lay outside the gene matches. Germline CDR1 is SGHAT and CDR2 is FQDESV (reference sequence). The CDR3 length is 18 residues. CDR3 in DNA: TGTGCCAGCAGCTTAGTTCGCCTAGCGGGAGTGGAGACAGATACGCAGTATTTT. It specifies CASSLVRLAGVETDTQYF.